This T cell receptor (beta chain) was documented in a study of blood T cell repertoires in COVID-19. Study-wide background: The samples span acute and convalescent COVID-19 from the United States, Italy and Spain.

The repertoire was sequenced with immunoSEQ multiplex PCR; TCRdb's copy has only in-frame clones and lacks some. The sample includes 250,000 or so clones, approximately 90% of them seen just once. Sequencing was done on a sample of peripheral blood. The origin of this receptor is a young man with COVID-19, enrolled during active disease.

The CDR3 DNA sequence: TGTGCCAGCAGCACAAGACAGAACACTGAAGCTTTCTTT. Translated: CASSTRQNTEAFF. The V and J genes are TRBV5-4 and TRBJ1-1; D unclear. Trimming took off 4 bases at V and 1 base at J, with 8 bases between the two ends. CDR1 and CDR2 (germline): SGHNT, YYREEE (reference sequence). The CDR3 is 13 amino acids.